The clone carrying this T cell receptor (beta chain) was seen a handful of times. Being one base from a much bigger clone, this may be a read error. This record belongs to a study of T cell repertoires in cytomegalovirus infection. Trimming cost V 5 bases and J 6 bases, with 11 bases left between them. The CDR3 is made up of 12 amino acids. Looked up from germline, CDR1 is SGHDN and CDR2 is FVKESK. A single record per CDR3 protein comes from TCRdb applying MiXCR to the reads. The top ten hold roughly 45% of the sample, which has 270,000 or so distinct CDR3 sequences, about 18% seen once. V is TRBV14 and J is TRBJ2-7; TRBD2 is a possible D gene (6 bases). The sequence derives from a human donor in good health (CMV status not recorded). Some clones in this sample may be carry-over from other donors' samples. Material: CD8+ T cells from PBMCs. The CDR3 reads CASSSDGGEQYF. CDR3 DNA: TGTGCCAGCAGCTCAGACGGGGGCGAGCAGTACTTC.